The clone carrying this T cell receptor beta chain was observed a few times. Antigen specificity is unknown. The PCR used 60 Vbeta and 13 Jbeta primers. Method: immunoSEQ multiplex PCR; TCRdb's copy keeps in-frame clones and lacks some. The table includes 65,000 to 95,000 clones, about 77% detected once. This sample was included in a study of cytomegalovirus exposure and HLA in healthy donors. Whole-study context: Prior work identified 95 million to 120 million unique TCR beta sequences in about 179 million T cells. Study-wide findings and caveats: DRB1 had the most TCR associations and HLA-C the fewest, a later analysis found, with rates varying by HLA locus. Owing to their indistinguishability, certain V segments, notably TRBV6-2 and TRBV6-3, were excluded.

V gave up 3 bases and J gave up 6 bases, with 6 bases separating them. CDR1 and CDR2 (germline): SNHLY, FYNNEI. This CDR3 is 12 amino acids long. This rearrangement joins TRBV2 to TRBJ1-5; TRBD1 is a possible D gene (6 bases). Sequencing was carried out using PBMCs. This receptor was taken from a man aged 50 or older in good health and CMV-seronegative. CDR3 protein: CASSETGQPQHF. CDR3 coding DNA: TGTGCCAGCAGTGAGACAGGTCAGCCCCAGCATTTT.